What follows are 28 T cell receptor beta chains derived from one specimen sequenced in a study of shared clonotypes between healthy human individuals. Assay used: immunoSEQ multiplex PCR; TCRdb lists only in-frame clones, some missing. The sample consists of more than 550,000 clones, about two thirds of them appearing once. The source material was memory CD4+ T cells sorted from blood. Subset here: CD45RA-negative fraction. These receptors were collected from a woman younger than 45 in good health.

This clone has a handful of counts. V and J are TRBV15 and TRBJ2-2; D might be TRBD2 (5 bases). Per germline, CDR1 LNHNV and CDR2 YYDKDF (reference sequence). V dropped 3 bases and J dropped 5 bases, with 13 bases sitting between them. CDR3 length: 15 amino acids. The CDR3 sequence: CATSSYSGITGELFF. For the CDR3, the DNA is TGTGCCACCAGCAGCTACTCGGGGATTACCGGGGAGCTGTTTTTT.

The chain couples TRBV7-2 to TRBJ2-7; maybe TRBD2 (6 bases). Germline values: CDR1 SGHTA, CDR2 FQGNSA. The V end was cut by 5 bases, the J end by 6 bases, with 23 bases between. The CDR3 has 16 residues. The CDR3 spells CASSPFLREYQSEQYF. Written as DNA, the CDR3 is TGTGCCAGCAGCCCCTTTTTACGGGAGTATCAGTCCGAGCAGTACTTC. The full variable domain, with the rest looked up from reference TRBV7-2 and TRBJ2-7, is GAGVSQSPSNKVTEKGKDVELRCDPISGHTALYWYRQSLGQGLEFLIYFQGNSAPDKSGLPSDRFSAERTGGSVSTLTIQRTQQEDSAVYLCASSPFLREYQSEQYFGPGTRLTVT.

This clone was recorded at least ten times. The rearrangement links TRBV29-1 to TRBJ2-7, with 8 nucleotides matching TRBD2. The CDR3 consists of 15 residues. The germline V gene encodes CDR1 SQVTM and CDR2 ANQGSEA. The V and J ends lost 6 bases and 5 bases, in that order; junction bases with no gene match: 15. CDR3 region: CSVSVPGLGGDEQYF. CDR3 DNA: TGCAGCGTATCAGTACCGGGACTAGGTGGCGACGAGCAGTACTTC.

This clone was recorded a few times. V and J are TRBV28 and TRBJ2-7, with D possibly TRBD2 on 6 matching bases. The CDR3 has 14 residues. Looked up from germline, CDR1 is MDHEN and CDR2 is SYDVKM. The V gene lost 6 bases and the J gene lost 1 base, with 13 bases spanning the gap. CDR3 region: CASRREVRSYEQYF. CDR3 coding DNA: TGTGCCAGCAGGAGGGAGGTACGTTCCTACGAGCAGTACTTC.

This clone was detected only a few times. The sample holds other DNA sequences that translate to the same CDR3. The chain has TRBV5-1 and TRBJ1-4; the D gene is possibly TRBD1 (5 bases). Germline CDR1 is SGHRS and CDR2 is YFSETQ. Trimming left V 2 bases short and J 8 bases short, with 13 bases between. The CDR3 extends over 14 amino acids. CDR3 in amino acids: CASSFGTGKEKLFF. The CDR3 DNA follows: TGCGCCAGCAGCTTTGGGACTGGGAAAGAAAAACTGTTTTTT.

The chain links TRBV4-1 to TRBJ2-2; 13 nucleotides match TRBD2. The CDR3 loop spans 20 amino acids. The junction had 12 bases not matched to a gene; V was cut back by 0 bases and J by 5 bases. Germline assignment: CDR1 MGHRA and CDR2 YSYEKL. The CDR3 DNA reads as TGCGCCAGCAGCCAAGATCCCCGCACCACTAGCGGGAGGGGTACCGGGGAGCTGTTTTTT. This encodes CASSQDPRTTSGRGTGELFF.

The chain carries TRBV28 and TRBJ2-1; 8 bases are shared with TRBD2. The CDR3 covers 15 residues. Germline V gene lookup returns CDR1 MDHEN and CDR2 SYDVKM. V trimming: 7 bases; J trimming: 7 bases; junction bases outside the gene matches: 12. CDR3 in DNA: TGTGCCAGCAAGCTAGGGCTAGCGGGTAGGAATGAGCAGTTCTTC. Its protein is CASKLGLAGRNEQFF.

The chain recombines TRBV29-1 with TRBJ2-7; TRBD2 agrees at 11 bases. Germline loops: CDR1 SQVTM, CDR2 ANQGSEA. The CDR3 has 15 residues. The V segment lost 5 bases and the J segment 0 bases; nucleotides outside the gene matches: 6. CDR3 DNA sequence: TGCAGCGTTACCGGGACTAGCGGTAGCTCCTACGAGCAGTACTTC. Protein product: CSVTGTSGSSYEQYF.

The chain has TRBV7-3 and TRBJ1-6; a possible D gene is TRBD1 (5 bases). The V end lost 4 bases, the J end lost 7 bases, and 11 bases lay between the germline ends. CDR3 length: 14 residues. The germline CDR1 and CDR2 sequences are SGHTA and FQGTGA. The CDR3 DNA reads TGTGCCAGCAGCTCCGGGACCCAAAATTCACCCCTCCACTTT. Its protein product is CASSSGTQNSPLHF.

V usage is TRBV19 and J usage is TRBJ1-5; 7 bases fit TRBD1. The CDR3 is 15 residues long. Germline-derived CDR1 and CDR2 are LNHDA and SQIVND (reference sequence). Unmatched junction bases numbered 6, after V lost 6 bases and J lost 1 base. The CDR3 protein is CASRYRGESNQPQHF. The DNA of the CDR3 is TGTGCCAGTAGATACAGGGGAGAGAGCAATCAGCCCCAGCATTTT.

With respect to this clone: Its ends do not fully match the called genes, so a read error is possible. The rearrangement uses TRBV6-6 and TRBJ2-1; 8 bases are a match to TRBD1. The CDR3 is made up of 14 amino acids. Per germline, CDR1 MNHNY and CDR2 SVGAGI (reference sequence). The CDR3 DNA reads as TGCGCCAGCAGCATGACAGGGGCCTACAATGAGCAGTTCTTC. It encodes CASSMTGAYNEQFF.

The V and J genes are TRBV2 and TRBJ1-1; D might be TRBD1 (6 bases). Germline CDR1 is SNHLY and CDR2 is FYNNEI. The CDR3 has 14 amino acids. V dropped 6 bases and J dropped 1 base, with 12 bases sitting between them. CDR3 region: CASRGGRWNTEAFF. Here the CDR3 DNA reads TGTGCCAGCAGGGGGGGGCGCTGGAACACTGAAGCTTTCTTT.

The V and J genes are TRBV6-6 and TRBJ2-4; 8 bases match TRBD2. The germline V gene has CDR1 MNHNY and CDR2 SVGAGI (reference sequence). The length of the CDR3 is 13 residues. The V segment lost 7 bases and the J segment 6 bases; nucleotides outside the gene matches: 5. CDR3 region: CASTPAGGNIQYF. In nucleotides, the CDR3 is TGTGCCAGCACCCCCGCGGGGGGAAACATTCAGTACTTC.

The chain is built from TRBV19 and TRBJ2-1; 11 bases line up with TRBD2. The length of the CDR3 is 18 residues. The trim removed 7 bases at V and 2 bases at J, leaving 13 bases unmatched. Germline lookup yields CDR1 LNHDA and CDR2 SQIVND (reference sequence). In DNA form, the CDR3 reads TGTGCCAGTACCCCGGGACTAGCGGCCCCTCCACCCTACAATGAGCAGTTCTTC. It encodes CASTPGLAAPPPYNEQFF.

This chain connects TRBV6-6 to TRBJ1-1; no clear D. The length of the CDR3 is 14 residues. Trimming removed 2 bases at V and 4 bases at J, with 11 bases between. Germline assignment: CDR1 MNHNY and CDR2 SVGAGI (reference sequence). CDR3 DNA: TGTGCCAGCAGTTACGGAGGGTTGGGCACTGAAGCTTTCTTT. It yields the protein CASSYGGLGTEAFF.

This clone was observed a few times. The chain is built from TRBV10-1 and TRBJ2-3, with TRBD2 as a possible D gene (5 bases). Per the germline V gene, CDR1 is WNHNN and CDR2 is SYGVQD (reference sequence). The CDR3 runs 15 residues. V lost 0 bases and J 7 bases, leaving 14 bases between the germline ends. CDR3 bases: TGCGCCAGCAGTGAGTCTTCACTGGACTTGTATACGCAGTATTTT. Translating it yields CASSESSLDLYTQYF.

This clone was seen a few times. The chain links TRBV19 to TRBJ1-5; unclear D gene. This CDR3 comprises 14 residues. Germline CDR1 and CDR2: LNHDA and SQIVND (reference sequence). V shed 2 bases and J shed 5 bases, with 10 bases lying between them. The CDR3 nucleotides read TGTGCCAGTAGTATATATGGGGTCTATCAGCCCCAGCATTTT. This encodes CASSIYGVYQPQHF.

CDR3 DNA sequence: TGTGCCAGCAGTTTACTCCTCTACAGGGGGCAGGTCACCGGGGAGCTGTTTTTT. It specifies CASSLLLYRGQVTGELFF. V is TRBV28 and J is TRBJ2-2, with TRBD1 identical over 9 bases. Germline V gives CDR1 MDHEN, CDR2 SYDVKM. The length of the CDR3 is 18 residues. Unmatched junction bases numbered 11, after V lost 2 bases and J lost 4 bases.

This chain joins TRBV28 and TRBJ2-1, with 13 nucleotides matching TRBD2. The germline CDR1 and CDR2 sequences are MDHEN and SYDVKM. V gave up 6 bases and J gave up 8 bases; unmatched junction bases: 4. The CDR3 has 14 residues. CDR3 protein: CASRGTSGKHEQFF. The CDR3 DNA follows: TGTGCCAGCAGGGGGACTAGCGGGAAACATGAGCAGTTCTTC.

The chain employs TRBV25-1 and TRBJ1-1; no definite D call. V lost 7 bases, J lost 1 base, and 4 bases lay in between. The CDR3 spans 11 residues. Looked up from germline, CDR1 is MGHDK and CDR2 is SYGVNS. As DNA, the CDR3 is TGTGCCAGCAATCGGAACACTGAAGCTTTCTTT. Translation gives CASNRNTEAFF.

The chain carries TRBV7-9 and TRBJ1-2; no clear D. The germline V gene encodes CDR1 SEHNR and CDR2 FQNEAQ (reference sequence). The CDR3 sequence is 14 residues long. Trimming cost V 5 bases and J 2 bases, with 12 bases left between them. This CDR3 is CASSLRGLNYGYTF. The CDR3 region has the DNA TGTGCCAGCAGCCTCCGAGGCCTAAACTATGGCTACACCTTC. The full variable domain, its missing parts supplied by reference TRBV7-9 and TRBJ1-2, is DTGVSQNPRHKITKRGQNVTFRCDPISEHNRLYWYRQTLGQGPEFLTYFQNEAQLEKSRLLSDRFSAERPKGSFSTLEIQRTEQGDSAMYLCASSLRGLNYGYTFGSGTRLTVV.

This clone was found once. The V gene is TRBV11-2, the J gene TRBJ2-3, with 8 bases fitting TRBD2. Germline loops: CDR1 SGHAT, CDR2 FQNNGV. Trimming removed 1 base from V and 5 bases from J; junction bases left unmatched: 8. The CDR3 loop spans 16 amino acids. CDR3: CASSLVVGLEVDTQYF. CDR3 nucleotide sequence: TGTGCCAGCAGCTTAGTAGTGGGACTAGAGGTAGATACGCAGTATTTT.

The chain joins TRBV13 to TRBJ2-7, with D perhaps matching TRBD1 or TRBD2 (5 bases each). CDR1 and CDR2 from the germline V gene are PRHDT and FYEKMQ (reference sequence). V gave up 3 bases and J gave up 3 bases, with 15 bases separating them. The CDR3 extends over 15 amino acids. Written as DNA, the CDR3 is TGTGCCAGCAGCTTTTGGGACCCTATGAACTACGAGCAGTACTTC. Translating it yields CASSFWDPMNYEQYF.

This clone was seen a handful of times. This chain links TRBV7-8 with TRBJ1-2; a possible D gene is TRBD1 (6 bases). The V and J ends lost 3 bases and 2 bases respectively, with 10 bases between them. Per the germline V gene, CDR1 is SGHVS and CDR2 is FQNEAQ. The CDR3 consists of 14 residues. The CDR3 sequence is CASSLRTANYGYTF. CDR3 DNA sequence: TGTGCCAGCAGCTTGAGGACAGCCAACTATGGCTACACCTTC. Using reference TRBV7-8 and TRBJ1-2 for the parts outside the CDR3, the full variable domain is GAGVSQSPRYKVAKRGQDVALRCDPISGHVSLFWYQQALGQGPEFLTYFQNEAQLDKSGLPSDRFFAERPEGSVSTLKIQRTQQEDSAVYLCASSLRTANYGYTFGSGTRLTVV.

A few counts support this clone. The V call is TRBV7-8, the J call TRBJ2-7; 10 bases match TRBD1. The CDR3 runs to 15 residues. The germline gives CDR1 SGHVS, CDR2 FQNEAQ. After removal of 6 bases from V and 7 bases from J, the junction contained 12 bases not matched to a gene. CDR3 in amino acids: CASRSRQGARGEQYF. The CDR3 DNA reads TGTGCCAGCAGATCACGACAGGGGGCGCGGGGGGAGCAGTACTTC.

The CDR3: CASSPRAGNYGYTF. DNA for the CDR3: TGTGCCAGCAGTCCCAGGGCGGGGAACTATGGCTACACCTTC. V gene TRBV6-5 combines with J gene TRBJ1-2; tentative D call: TRBD1 (5 bases). The length of the CDR3 is 14 residues. The germline CDR1 and CDR2 sequences are MNHEY and SVGAGI. Trimming shortened V by 5 bases and J by 2 bases, and 12 bases separated the two germline ends.

For the CDR3, the DNA is TGCGCCAGCAGCTTGAAGTTGGAGGAAGAGACCCAGTACTTC. Translating gives CASSLKLEEETQYF. This rearrangement joins TRBV5-1 to TRBJ2-5; tentative D call: TRBD2 (5 bases). Trimming left V 1 base short and J 3 bases short, with 10 bases between. The CDR3 is 14 residues long. Germline CDR1 and CDR2: SGHRS and YFSETQ. The variable domain in full, with the rest retrieved from reference TRBV5-1 and TRBJ2-5, is KAGVTQTPRYLIKTRGQQVTLSCSPISGHRSVSWYQQTPGQGLQFLFEYFSETQRNKGNFPGRFSGRQFSNSRSEMNVSTLELGDSALYLCASSLKLEEETQYFGPGTRLLVL.

This clone was counted between two and nine times. The junction does not match germline at one end; this may be a read error. The V gene is TRBV29-1, the J gene TRBJ2-4; D is unclear. This CDR3 region has 13 residues. CDR1 is SQVTM and CDR2 is ANQGSEA in the germline V gene. CDR3 region: CSAEAGTQNIQYF. In DNA, the CDR3 is TGCAGCGCTGAAGCCGGAACACAAAACATTCAGTACTTC.